This T cell receptor (beta chain) was retrieved from a study of identical twins. TCRdb recomputed calls from the 5' RACE reads with MiXCR, one row per CDR3 protein. Here the sample spans 1.5 million to 2 million distinct CDR3 sequences, under 35% being singletons. V dropped 1 base and J dropped 6 bases, with 20 bases sitting between them. The CDR3 is 17 residues long. Germline values: CDR1 SGHDT, CDR2 YYEEEE. This clonotype was seen a few times. The sequencing sample was made of cord blood. This rearrangement joins TRBV5-6 to TRBJ2-1; no reliable D call. The clonotype originates from a newborn girl in good health. CDR3 amino acids: CASSLYLGSLPFNEQFF. For the CDR3, the DNA is TGTGCCAGCAGCTTGTACCTGGGAAGCCTGCCTTTCAATGAGCAGTTCTTC.